This T cell receptor (beta chain) was sequenced during a study of T cells expressing NK-cell markers. Overall study: HCMV serostatus: most of the eight sequenced donors positive, one negative.

One entry per CDR3 protein, without DNA, is what TCRdb gives after re-calling the 5' RACE reads. Its table records roughly 300,000 distinct CDR3 sequences. The source material was blood T cells: a sorted CD56 or NKG2C T cell subset, CD4+ or CD8+ T cells, or bulk PBMC T cells (not recorded which). The TCR originated in a woman aged 18 to 69 in good health.

The CDR3 reads CASSIGDRGYNEQFF. This rearrangement joins TRBV19 to TRBJ2-1; with no DNA, the TCRdb D assignment of TRBD1 cannot be verified. The V gene's germline CDR1 is LNHDA and CDR2 SQIVND (reference sequence). The CDR3 loop spans 15 amino acids.